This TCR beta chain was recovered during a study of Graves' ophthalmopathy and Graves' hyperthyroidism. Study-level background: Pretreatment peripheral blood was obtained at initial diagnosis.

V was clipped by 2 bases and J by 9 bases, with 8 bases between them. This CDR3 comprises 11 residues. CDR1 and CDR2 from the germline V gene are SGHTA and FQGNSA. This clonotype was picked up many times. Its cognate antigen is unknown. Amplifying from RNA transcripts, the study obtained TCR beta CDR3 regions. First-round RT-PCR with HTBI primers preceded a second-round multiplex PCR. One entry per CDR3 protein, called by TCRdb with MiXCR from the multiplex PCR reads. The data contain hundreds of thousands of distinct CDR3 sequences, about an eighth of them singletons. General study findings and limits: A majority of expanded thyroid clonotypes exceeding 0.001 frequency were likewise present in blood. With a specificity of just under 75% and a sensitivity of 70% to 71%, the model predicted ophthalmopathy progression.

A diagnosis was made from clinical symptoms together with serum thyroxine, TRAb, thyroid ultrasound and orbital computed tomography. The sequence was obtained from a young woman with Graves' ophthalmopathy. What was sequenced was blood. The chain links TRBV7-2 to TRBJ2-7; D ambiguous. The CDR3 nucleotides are TGTGCCAGCAGCTTACTGAACCGGCAGTACTTC. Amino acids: CASSLLNRQYF.